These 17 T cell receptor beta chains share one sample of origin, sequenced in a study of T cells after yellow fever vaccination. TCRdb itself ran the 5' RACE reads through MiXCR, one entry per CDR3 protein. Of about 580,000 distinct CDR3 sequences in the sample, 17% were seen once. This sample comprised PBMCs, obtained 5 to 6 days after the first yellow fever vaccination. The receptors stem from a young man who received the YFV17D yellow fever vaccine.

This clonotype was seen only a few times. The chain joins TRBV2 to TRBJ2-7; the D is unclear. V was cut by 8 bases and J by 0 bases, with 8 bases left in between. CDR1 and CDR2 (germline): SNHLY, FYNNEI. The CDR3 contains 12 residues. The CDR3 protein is CASDDHSYEQYF. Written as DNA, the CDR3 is TGTGCCAGCGATGACCACTCCTACGAGCAGTACTTC.

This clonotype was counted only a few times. CDR3 amino acids: CASSWGQVYNEQFF. As DNA, the CDR3 is TGTGCCAGCAGTTGGGGACAGGTTTACAATGAGCAGTTCTTC. The chain links TRBV6-5 to TRBJ2-1, with TRBD1 identical over 8 bases. The CDR3 spans 14 residues. With V trimmed by 4 bases and J by 4 bases, 3 bases remained unmatched. The germline V gene has CDR1 MNHEY and CDR2 SVGAGI.

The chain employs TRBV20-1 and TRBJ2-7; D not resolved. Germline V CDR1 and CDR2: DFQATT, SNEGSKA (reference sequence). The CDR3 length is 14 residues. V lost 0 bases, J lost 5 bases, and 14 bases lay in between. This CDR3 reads CSARDPQAVHEQYF. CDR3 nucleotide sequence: TGCAGTGCTAGAGATCCTCAGGCTGTCCACGAGCAGTACTTC.

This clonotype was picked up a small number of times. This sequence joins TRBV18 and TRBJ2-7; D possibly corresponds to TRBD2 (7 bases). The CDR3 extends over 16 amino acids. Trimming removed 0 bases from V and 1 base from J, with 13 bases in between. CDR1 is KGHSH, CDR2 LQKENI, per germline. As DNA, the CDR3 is TGTGCCAGCTCACCACCCGGCGGGGGCTCATCCTACGAGCAGTACTTC. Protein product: CASSPPGGGSSYEQYF.

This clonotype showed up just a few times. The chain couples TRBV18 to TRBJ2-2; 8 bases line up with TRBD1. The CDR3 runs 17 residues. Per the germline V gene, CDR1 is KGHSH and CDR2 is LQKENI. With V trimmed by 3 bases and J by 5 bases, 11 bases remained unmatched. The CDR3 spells CASSPRQGLTRTGELFF. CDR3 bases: TGTGCCAGCTCACCCCGACAGGGGCTAACAAGGACCGGGGAGCTGTTTTTT.

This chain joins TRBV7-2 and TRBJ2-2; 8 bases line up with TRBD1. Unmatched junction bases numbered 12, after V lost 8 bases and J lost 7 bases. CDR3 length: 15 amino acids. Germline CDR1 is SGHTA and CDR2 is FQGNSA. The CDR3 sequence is CASSVSAGGGGELFF. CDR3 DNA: TGTGCCAGCTCTGTCTCGGCAGGGGGCGGCGGGGAGCTGTTTTTT.

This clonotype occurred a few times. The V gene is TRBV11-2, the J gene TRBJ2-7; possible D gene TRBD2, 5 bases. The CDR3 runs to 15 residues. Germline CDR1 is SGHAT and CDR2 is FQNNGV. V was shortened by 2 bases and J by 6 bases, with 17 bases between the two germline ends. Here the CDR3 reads CASSLHQLQAAEQYF. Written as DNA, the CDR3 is TGTGCCAGCAGCTTACATCAGCTCCAAGCGGCCGAGCAGTACTTC.

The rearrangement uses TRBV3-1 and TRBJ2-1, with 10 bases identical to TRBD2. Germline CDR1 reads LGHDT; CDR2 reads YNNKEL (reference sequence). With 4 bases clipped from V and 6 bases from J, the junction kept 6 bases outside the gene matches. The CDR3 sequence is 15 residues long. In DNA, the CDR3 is TGTGCCAGCAGCCCGAGACTAGCGGGCCTCAATGAGCAGTTCTTC. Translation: CASSPRLAGLNEQFF.

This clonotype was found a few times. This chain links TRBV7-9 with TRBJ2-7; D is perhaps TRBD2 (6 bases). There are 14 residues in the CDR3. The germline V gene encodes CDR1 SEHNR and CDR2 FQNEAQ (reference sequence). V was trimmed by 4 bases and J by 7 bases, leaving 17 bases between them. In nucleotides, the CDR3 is TGTGCCAGCAGCTCTAAGGGACTTTCTACGGAGCAGTACTTC. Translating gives CASSSKGLSTEQYF.

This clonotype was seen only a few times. DNA for the CDR3: TGTGCCAGCAGATCAATTCCCTACAATGAGCAGTTCTTC. It yields the protein CASRSIPYNEQFF. The rearrangement uses TRBV2 and TRBJ2-1, with no clear D. The CDR3 runs 13 residues. With 6 bases removed from V and 2 bases from J, the gap between germline ends came to 8 bases. Germline CDR1 and CDR2: SNHLY and FYNNEI.

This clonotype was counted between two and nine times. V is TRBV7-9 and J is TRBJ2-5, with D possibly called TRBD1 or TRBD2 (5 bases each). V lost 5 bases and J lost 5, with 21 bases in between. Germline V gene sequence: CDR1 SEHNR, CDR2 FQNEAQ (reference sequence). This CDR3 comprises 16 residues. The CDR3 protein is CASSDPRGSVGETQYF. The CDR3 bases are TGTGCCAGCAGCGATCCCCGGGGCTCCGTAGGGGAGACCCAGTACTTC.

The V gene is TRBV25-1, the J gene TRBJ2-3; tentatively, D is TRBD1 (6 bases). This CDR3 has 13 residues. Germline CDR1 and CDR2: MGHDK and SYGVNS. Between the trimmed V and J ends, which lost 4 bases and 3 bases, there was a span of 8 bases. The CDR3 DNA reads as TGTGCCAGCAGTGTTCAGGGGACAGATACGCAGTATTTT. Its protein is CASSVQGTDTQYF.

In DNA form, the CDR3 reads TGCGCCAGCAGCTTGAGGGGGACTACCACTAGCACAGATACGCAGTATTTT. Translation: CASSLRGTTTSTDTQYF. The gene calls are TRBV5-1 and TRBJ2-3; D is possibly TRBD2 (7 bases). Deletions cut 1 base from V and 0 bases from J, with 15 bases between. The V gene's germline CDR1 is SGHRS and CDR2 YFSETQ. This CDR3 is built from 17 residues.

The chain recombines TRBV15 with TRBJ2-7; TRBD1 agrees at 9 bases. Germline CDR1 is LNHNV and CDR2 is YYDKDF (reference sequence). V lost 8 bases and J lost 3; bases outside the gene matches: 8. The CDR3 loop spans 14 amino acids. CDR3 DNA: TGTGCCACCGGCACAGGGGACAGGGTCTACGAGCAGTACTTC. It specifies CATGTGDRVYEQYF.

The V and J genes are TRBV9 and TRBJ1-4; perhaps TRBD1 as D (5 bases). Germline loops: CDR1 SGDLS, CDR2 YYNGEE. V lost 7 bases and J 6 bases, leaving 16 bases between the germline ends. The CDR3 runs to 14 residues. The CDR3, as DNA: TGTGCCAGCTCCCTCAGGGCAATGGATGAAAAACTGTTTTTT. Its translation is CASSLRAMDEKLFF.

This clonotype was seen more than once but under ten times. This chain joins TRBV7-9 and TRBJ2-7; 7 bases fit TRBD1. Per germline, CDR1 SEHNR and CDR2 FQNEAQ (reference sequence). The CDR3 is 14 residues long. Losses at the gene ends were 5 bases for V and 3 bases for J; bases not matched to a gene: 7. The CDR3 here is CASSPTGVIYEQYV. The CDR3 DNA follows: TGTGCCAGCAGCCCCACAGGGGTCATCTACGAGCAGTACGTC.

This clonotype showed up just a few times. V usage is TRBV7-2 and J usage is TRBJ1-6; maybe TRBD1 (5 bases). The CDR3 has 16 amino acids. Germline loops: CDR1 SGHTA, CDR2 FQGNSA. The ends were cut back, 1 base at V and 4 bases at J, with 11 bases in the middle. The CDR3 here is CASSLVQGTYNSPLHF. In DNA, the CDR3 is TGTGCCAGCAGCTTAGTCCAGGGAACTTATAATTCACCCCTCCACTTT.